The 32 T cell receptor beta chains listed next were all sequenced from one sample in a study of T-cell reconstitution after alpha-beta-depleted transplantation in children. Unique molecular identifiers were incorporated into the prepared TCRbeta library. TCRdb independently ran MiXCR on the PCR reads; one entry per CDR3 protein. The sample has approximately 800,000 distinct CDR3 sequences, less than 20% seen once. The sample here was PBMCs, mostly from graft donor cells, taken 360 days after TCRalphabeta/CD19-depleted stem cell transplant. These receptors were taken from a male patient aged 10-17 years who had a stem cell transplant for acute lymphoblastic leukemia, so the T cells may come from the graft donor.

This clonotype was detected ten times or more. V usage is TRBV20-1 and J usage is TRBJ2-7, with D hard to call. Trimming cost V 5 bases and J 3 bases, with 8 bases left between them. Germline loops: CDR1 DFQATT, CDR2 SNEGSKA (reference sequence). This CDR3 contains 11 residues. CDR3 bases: TGCAGTGCTGGCTGGGACTACGAGCAGTACTTC. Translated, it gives CSAGWDYEQYF.

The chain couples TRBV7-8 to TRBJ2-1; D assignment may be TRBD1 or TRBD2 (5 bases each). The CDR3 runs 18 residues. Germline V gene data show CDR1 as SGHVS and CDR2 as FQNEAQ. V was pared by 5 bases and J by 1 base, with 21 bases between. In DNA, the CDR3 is TGTGCCAGCAGCCCCCGGGGACCACTCCTTAGGTCCTACAATGAGCAGTTCTTC. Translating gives CASSPRGPLLRSYNEQFF.

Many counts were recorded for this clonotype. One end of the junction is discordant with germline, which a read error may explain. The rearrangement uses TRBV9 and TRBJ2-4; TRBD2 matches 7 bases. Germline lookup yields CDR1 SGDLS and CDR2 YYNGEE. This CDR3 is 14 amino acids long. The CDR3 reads CASSVGGAKNIQYF. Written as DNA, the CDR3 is TGCGCCAGCAGCGTGGGGGGGGCCAAAAACATTCAGTACTTC.

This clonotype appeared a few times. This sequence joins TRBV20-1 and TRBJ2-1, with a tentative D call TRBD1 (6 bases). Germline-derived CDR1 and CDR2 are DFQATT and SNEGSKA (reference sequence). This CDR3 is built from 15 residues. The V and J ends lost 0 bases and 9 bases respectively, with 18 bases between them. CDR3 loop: CSARDRQVRSFEQFF. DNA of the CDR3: TGCAGTGCTAGAGATCGACAGGTTCGTTCTTTTGAGCAGTTCTTC.

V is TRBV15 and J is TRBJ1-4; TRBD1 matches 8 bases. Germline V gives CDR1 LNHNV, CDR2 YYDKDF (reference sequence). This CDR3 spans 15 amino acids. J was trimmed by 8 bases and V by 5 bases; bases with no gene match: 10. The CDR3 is CATSHWTGTREKLFF. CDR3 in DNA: TGTGCCACCAGCCATTGGACAGGGACTAGAGAAAAACTGTTTTTT.

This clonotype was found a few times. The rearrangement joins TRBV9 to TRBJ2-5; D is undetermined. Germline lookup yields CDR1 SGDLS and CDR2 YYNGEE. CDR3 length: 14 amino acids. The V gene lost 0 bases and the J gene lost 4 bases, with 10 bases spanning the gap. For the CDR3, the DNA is TGTGCCAGCAGCGTAGAGCCGACTGGAGAGACCCAGTACTTC. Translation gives CASSVEPTGETQYF.

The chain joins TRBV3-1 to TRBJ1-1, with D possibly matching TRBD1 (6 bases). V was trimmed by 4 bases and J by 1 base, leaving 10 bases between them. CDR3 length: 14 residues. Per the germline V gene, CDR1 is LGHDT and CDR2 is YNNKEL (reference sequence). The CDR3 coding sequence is TGTGCCAGCAGCCGCGGACAGAAGAACACTGAAGCTTTCTTT. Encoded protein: CASSRGQKNTEAFF.

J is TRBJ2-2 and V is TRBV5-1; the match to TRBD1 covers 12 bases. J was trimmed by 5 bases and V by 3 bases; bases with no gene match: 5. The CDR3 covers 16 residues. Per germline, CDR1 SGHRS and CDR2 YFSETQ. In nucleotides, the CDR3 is TGCGCCAGCAGCTACCGGGACAGGGGGCAGACCGGGGAGCTGTTTTTT. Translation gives CASSYRDRGQTGELFF.

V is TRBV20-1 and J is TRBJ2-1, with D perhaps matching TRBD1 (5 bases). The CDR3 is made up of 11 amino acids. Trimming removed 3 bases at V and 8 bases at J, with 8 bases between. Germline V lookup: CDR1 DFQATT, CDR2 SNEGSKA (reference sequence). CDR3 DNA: TGCAGTGCTAGCAGGGTATATGAGCAGTTCTTC. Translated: CSASRVYEQFF.

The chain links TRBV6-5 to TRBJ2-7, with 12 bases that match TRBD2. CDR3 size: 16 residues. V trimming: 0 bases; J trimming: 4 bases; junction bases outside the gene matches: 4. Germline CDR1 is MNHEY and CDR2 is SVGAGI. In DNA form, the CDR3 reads TGTGCCAGCAGTTACTCGAGTCTAGCGGGAGGGTACGAGCAGTACTTC. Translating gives CASSYSSLAGGYEQYF.

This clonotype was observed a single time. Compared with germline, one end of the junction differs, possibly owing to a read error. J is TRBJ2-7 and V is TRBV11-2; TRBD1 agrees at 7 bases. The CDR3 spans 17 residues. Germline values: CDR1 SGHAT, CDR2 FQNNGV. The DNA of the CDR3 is TGTGCCAGCAGCGTAGAACAGGGGCGGGCGCTAGCCTACGAGCAGTACTTC. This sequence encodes CASSVEQGRALAYEQYF.

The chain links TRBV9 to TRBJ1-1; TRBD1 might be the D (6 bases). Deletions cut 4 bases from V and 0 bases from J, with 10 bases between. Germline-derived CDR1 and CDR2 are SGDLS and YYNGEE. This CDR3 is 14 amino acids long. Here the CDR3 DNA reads TGTGCCAGCAGCACAGGACAGATGAACACTGAAGCTTTCTTT. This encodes CASSTGQMNTEAFF. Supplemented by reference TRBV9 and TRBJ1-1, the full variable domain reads DSGVTQTPKHLITATGQRVTLRCSPRSGDLSVYWYQQSLDQGLQFLIQYYNGEERAKGNILERFSAQQFPDLHSELNLSSLELGDSALYFCASSTGQMNTEAFFGQGTRLTVV.

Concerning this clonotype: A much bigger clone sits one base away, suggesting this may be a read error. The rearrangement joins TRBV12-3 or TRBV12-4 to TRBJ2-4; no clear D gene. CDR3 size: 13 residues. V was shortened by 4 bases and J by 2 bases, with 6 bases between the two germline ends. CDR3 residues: CASSSATKNIQYF. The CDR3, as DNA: TGTGCCAGCAGTTCCGCGACCAAAAACATTCAGTACTTC.

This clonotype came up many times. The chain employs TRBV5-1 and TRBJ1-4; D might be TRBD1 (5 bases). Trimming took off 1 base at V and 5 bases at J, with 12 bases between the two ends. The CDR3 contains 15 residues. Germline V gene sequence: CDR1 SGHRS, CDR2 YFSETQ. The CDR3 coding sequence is TGCGCCAGCAGCTTGTTTGGTCAGGGAAATGAAAAACTGTTTTTT. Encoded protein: CASSLFGQGNEKLFF.

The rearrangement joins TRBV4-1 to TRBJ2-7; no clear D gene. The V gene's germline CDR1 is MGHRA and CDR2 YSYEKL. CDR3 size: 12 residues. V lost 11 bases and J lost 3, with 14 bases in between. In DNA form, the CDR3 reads TGCGCCTCCACCGACCGAGGCTACGAGCAGTACTTC. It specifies CASTDRGYEQYF.

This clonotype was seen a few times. The CDR3 DNA reads as TGTGCCAGCAGCTTAGTTGGGGCGGGAGGCGGAGGGGAGCTGTTTTTT. This sequence encodes CASSLVGAGGGGELFF. This chain connects TRBV7-2 to TRBJ2-2, with 8 bases identical to TRBD2. The CDR3 loop spans 16 amino acids. Losses at the gene ends were 1 base for V and 8 bases for J; bases not matched to a gene: 9. The germline CDR1 and CDR2 sequences are SGHTA and FQGNSA.

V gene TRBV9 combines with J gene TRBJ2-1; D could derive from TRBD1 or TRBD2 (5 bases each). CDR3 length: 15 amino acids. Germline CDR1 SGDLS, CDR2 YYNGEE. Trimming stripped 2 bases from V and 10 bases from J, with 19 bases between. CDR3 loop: CASSVGRDPRGEQFF. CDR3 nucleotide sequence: TGTGCCAGCAGCGTGGGCCGGGACCCACGAGGCGAGCAGTTCTTC.

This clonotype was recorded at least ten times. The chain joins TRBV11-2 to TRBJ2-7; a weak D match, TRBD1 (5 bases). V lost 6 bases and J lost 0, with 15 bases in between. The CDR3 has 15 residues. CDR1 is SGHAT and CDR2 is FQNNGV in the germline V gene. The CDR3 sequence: CASSLGGQGSYEQYF. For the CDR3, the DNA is TGTGCCAGCAGTCTAGGTGGGCAGGGCTCCTACGAGCAGTACTTC.

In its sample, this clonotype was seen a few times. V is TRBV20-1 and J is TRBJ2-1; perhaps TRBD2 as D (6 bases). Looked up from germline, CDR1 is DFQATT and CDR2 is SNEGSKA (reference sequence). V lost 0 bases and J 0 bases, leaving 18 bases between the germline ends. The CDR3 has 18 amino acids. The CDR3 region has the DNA TGCAGTGCTAGAGATCCCCCACGGGACTTCTGCTCCTACAATGAGCAGTTCTTC. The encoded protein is CSARDPPRDFCSYNEQFF.

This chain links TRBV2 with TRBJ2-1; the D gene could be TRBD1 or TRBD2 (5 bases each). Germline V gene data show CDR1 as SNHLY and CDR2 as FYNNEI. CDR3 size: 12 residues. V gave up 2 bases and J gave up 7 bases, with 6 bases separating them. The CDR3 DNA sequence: TGTGCCAGCAGTGAATGGGGGAATGAGCAGTTCTTC. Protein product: CASSEWGNEQFF.

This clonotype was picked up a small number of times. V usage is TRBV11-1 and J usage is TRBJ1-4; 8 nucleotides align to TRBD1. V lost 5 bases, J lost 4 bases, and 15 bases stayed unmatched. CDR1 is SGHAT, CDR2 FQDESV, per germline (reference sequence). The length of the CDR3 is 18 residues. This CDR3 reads CASSHGGTGKHGNEKLFF. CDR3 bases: TGTGCCAGCAGCCATGGGGGGACAGGCAAACATGGTAATGAAAAACTGTTTTTT.

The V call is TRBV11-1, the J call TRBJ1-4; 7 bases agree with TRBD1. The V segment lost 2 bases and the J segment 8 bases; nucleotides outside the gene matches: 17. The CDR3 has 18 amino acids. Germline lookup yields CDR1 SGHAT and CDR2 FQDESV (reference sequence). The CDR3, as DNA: TGTGCCAGCAGCTTACGTCACCGACAGGGAGGGGGAGACGAAAAACTGTTTTTT. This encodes CASSLRHRQGGGDEKLFF.

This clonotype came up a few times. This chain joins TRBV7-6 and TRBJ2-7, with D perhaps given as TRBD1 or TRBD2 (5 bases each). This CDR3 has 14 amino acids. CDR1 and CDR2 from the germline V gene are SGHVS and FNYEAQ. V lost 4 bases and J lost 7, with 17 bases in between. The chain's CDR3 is CASSSVARGEEQYF. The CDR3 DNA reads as TGTGCCAGCAGCTCGGTGGCCCGAGGGGAAGAGCAGTACTTC.

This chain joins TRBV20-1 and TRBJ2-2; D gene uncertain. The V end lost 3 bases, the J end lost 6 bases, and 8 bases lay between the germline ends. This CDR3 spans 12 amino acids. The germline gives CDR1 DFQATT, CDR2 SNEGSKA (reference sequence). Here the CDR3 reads CSARKLAGELFF. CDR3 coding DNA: TGCAGTGCTAGGAAGCTTGCCGGGGAGCTGTTTTTT.

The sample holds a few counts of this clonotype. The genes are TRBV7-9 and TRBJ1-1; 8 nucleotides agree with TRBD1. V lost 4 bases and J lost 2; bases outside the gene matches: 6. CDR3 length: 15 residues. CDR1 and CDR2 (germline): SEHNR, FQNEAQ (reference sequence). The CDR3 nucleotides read TGTGCCAGCAGCTCGAGGACAGGGTATAACACTGAAGCTTTCTTT. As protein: CASSSRTGYNTEAFF.

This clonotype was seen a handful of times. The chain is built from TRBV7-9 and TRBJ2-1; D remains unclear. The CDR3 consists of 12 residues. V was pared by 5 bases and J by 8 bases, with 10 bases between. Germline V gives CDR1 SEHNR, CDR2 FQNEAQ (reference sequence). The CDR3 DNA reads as TGTGCCAGCAGCAGTCCTAGATATGAGCAGTTCTTC. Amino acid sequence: CASSSPRYEQFF.

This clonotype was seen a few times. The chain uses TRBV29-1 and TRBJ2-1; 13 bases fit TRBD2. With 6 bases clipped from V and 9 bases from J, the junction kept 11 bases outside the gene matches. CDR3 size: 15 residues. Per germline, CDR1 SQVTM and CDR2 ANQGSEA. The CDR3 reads CSVPGTSGILGEQFF. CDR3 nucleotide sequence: TGCAGCGTGCCCGGGACTAGCGGGATATTGGGTGAGCAGTTCTTC.

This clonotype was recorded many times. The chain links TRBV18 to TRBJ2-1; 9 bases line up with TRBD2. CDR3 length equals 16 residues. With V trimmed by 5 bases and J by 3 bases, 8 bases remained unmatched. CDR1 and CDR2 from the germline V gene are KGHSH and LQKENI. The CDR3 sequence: CASSNPGGRGYNEQFF. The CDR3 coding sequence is TGTGCCAGCTCAAACCCCGGCGGGAGGGGCTACAATGAGCAGTTCTTC.

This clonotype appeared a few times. The CDR3 DNA reads TGTGCCACAAAGGGATGGGCGGGAGTAAGCTACAATGAGCAGTTCTTC. Its translation is CATKGWAGVSYNEQFF. J is TRBJ2-1 and V is TRBV13; 7 nucleotides match TRBD2. Germline CDR1 is PRHDT and CDR2 is FYEKMQ (reference sequence). This CDR3 is 16 amino acids long. Trimming removed 10 bases from V and 3 bases from J; junction bases left unmatched: 15.

As DNA, the CDR3 is TGTGCCAGCAGTCCCCAGGGGGCGGTTGGCTACACCTTC. Translated: CASSPQGAVGYTF. The genes are TRBV12-3 or TRBV12-4 and TRBJ1-2; 8 bases are shared with TRBD1. J lost 7 bases, V lost 5 bases, and 6 bases had no gene match. This CDR3 comprises 13 residues.

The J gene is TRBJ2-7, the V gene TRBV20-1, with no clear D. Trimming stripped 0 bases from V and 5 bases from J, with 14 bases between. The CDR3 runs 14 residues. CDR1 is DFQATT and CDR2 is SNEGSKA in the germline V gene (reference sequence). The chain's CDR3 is CSARDWRRGNEQYF. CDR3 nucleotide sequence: TGCAGTGCTAGAGATTGGCGCAGAGGCAACGAGCAGTACTTC.

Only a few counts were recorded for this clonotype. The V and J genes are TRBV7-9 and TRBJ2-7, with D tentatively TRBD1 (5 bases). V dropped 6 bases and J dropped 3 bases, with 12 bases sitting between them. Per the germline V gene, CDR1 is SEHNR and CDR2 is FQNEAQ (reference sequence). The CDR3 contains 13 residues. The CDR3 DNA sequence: TGTGCCAGCAGGACAGCGAGGAACTACGAGCAGTACTTC. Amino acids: CASRTARNYEQYF.